The rows below give T cell receptor beta chains drawn from one sample of a study of control samples from healthy donors and cancer patients. Some clones are missing from TCRdb's copy, which holds only in-frame ones; the method was immunoSEQ multiplex PCR. The sample has 100,000 to 110,000 clones, roughly 84% seen once. Sequencing used blood. These receptors were taken from a woman between 50 and 59 years old in good health. The CDR3 runs from the conserved cysteine through the conserved F or W. D genes are given only for firm matches. Only some rows state a clone size, as once, few, many or a class for expanded clones.

CDR3: CASSSRGDNQPQHF; DNA: TGTGCCAGCAGCTCCAGGGGAGACAATCAGCCCCAGCATTTT; J: TRBJ1-5; V: TRBV5-4; size: .; D: .
CDR3: CASSLKSSGTEAFF; DNA: TGTGCCAGCAGCTTAAAGTCCAGCGGGACTGAAGCTTTCTTT; J: TRBJ1-1; V: TRBV7-2; size: .; D: .
CDR3: CASSRAQNQETQYF; DNA: TGTGCCAGCAGCCGAGCGCAGAACCAAGAGACCCAGTACTTC; J: TRBJ2-5; V: TRBV13; size: .; D: .
CDR3: CACSGGWGQPQHF; DNA: TGTGCCTGCTCAGGGGGATGGGGTCAGCCCCAGCATTTT; J: TRBJ1-5; V: TRBV19; size: .; D: TRBD1
CDR3: CASSDRTDTQYF; DNA: TGCGCCAGCAGTGACCGCACAGATACGCAGTATTTT; J: TRBJ2-3; V: TRBV10-1; size: .; D: .
CDR3: CASSQSRGSTGELFF; DNA: TGCGCCAGCAGTCAATCGAGAGGGTCCACCGGGGAGCTGTTTTTT; J: TRBJ2-2; V: TRBV23-1; size: .; D: .
CDR3: CASSVAGGRGTEAFF; DNA: TGTGCCAGCAGCGTAGCTGGGGGGAGGGGCACTGAAGCTTTCTTT; J: TRBJ1-1; V: TRBV9; size: .; D: .
CDR3: CASSFFDTQYF; DNA: TGTGCCAGCAGTTTTTTCGATACGCAGTATTTT; J: TRBJ2-3; V: TRBV12-3/TRBV12-4; size: .; D: .
CDR3: CASSAPGSANYGYTF; DNA: TGTGCCAGCAGCGCCCCAGGGTCCGCTAACTATGGCTACACCTTC; J: TRBJ1-2; V: TRBV7-9; size: once; D: .
CDR3: CASSLAGGANYGYTF; DNA: TGTGCCAGCAGCTTAGCAGGGGGGGCGAACTATGGCTACACCTTC; J: TRBJ1-2; V: TRBV7-2; size: .; D: .
CDR3: CASSPPGQGSYGYTF; DNA: TGTGCCAGCAGTCCCCCGGGACAGGGAAGCTATGGCTACACCTTC; J: TRBJ1-2; V: TRBV25-1; size: .; D: TRBD1
CDR3: CASSAGQTYQPQHF; DNA: TGTGCCAGCAGCGCCGGACAGACCTATCAGCCCCAGCATTTT; J: TRBJ1-5; V: TRBV9; size: once; D: .
CDR3: CASNGQEIYEQYF; DNA: TGTGCCAGCAACGGACAGGAAATATACGAGCAGTACTTC; J: TRBJ2-7; V: TRBV28; size: .; D: TRBD1
CDR3: CASSFVQGAGGEQYF; DNA: TGTGCCAGCAGCTTTGTGCAGGGGGCAGGAGGCGAGCAGTACTTC; J: TRBJ2-7; V: TRBV5-4; size: .; D: TRBD1
CDR3: CASSGSSMNSPLHF; DNA: TGTGCCAGCTCGGGTAGCAGTATGAATTCACCCCTCCACTTT; J: TRBJ1-6; V: TRBV2; size: .; D: .
CDR3: CASGLVGYRRSNTEAFF; DNA: TGTGCTAGTGGTTTGGTAGGATATCGCAGAAGCAACACTGAAGCTTTCTTT; J: TRBJ1-1; V: TRBV12-5; size: .; D: .
CDR3: CASSPGTSSGNTIYF; DNA: TGTGCCAGCAGTCCCGGGACCAGCTCTGGAAACACCATATATTTT; J: TRBJ1-3; V: TRBV7-6; size: .; D: .
CDR3: CASIQDRNTGELFF; DNA: TGTGCCAGCATCCAGGACAGAAACACCGGGGAGCTGTTTTTT; J: TRBJ2-2; V: TRBV19; size: .; D: .
CDR3: CASGYERNEQFF; DNA: TGTGCTAGTGGTTATGAGCGAAATGAGCAGTTCTTC; J: TRBJ2-1; V: TRBV12-5; size: once; D: .
CDR3: CASSPVLAGTAAFF; DNA: TGTGCCAGCAGCCCCGTCTTGGCAGGGACGGCAGCTTTCTTT; J: TRBJ1-1; V: TRBV27; size: .; D: .
CDR3: CASSPLSLAGTTDTQYF; DNA: TGTGCCAGCTCACCACTTTCCCTAGCGGGGACCACAGATACGCAGTATTTT; J: TRBJ2-3; V: TRBV18; size: .; D: TRBD2
CDR3: CATGGLAGGGKTQYF; DNA: TGCGCCACCGGCGGACTAGCGGGAGGAGGAAAGACCCAGTACTTC; J: TRBJ2-5; V: TRBV5-1; size: .; D: TRBD2
CDR3: CASSRLSGTLSYTF; DNA: TGTGCCAGCAGCCGGCTCAGCGGGACACTAAGCTACACCTTC; J: TRBJ1-2; V: TRBV3-1/TRBV3-2; size: .; D: .
CDR3: CASSFQGGATDTQYF; DNA: TGCGCCAGCAGCTTTCAGGGGGGGGCCACAGATACGCAGTATTTT; J: TRBJ2-3; V: TRBV5-1; size: once; D: .
CDR3: CASGSGLGVIDEQFF; DNA: TGTGCTAGTGGATCCGGACTAGGGGTTATAGATGAGCAGTTCTTC; J: TRBJ2-1; V: TRBV12-5; size: .; D: TRBD2
CDR3: CASSKGVEGGRGETQYF; DNA: TGTGCCAGCAGCAAAGGGGTAGAGGGCGGCAGGGGGGAGACCCAGTACTTC; J: TRBJ2-5; V: TRBV21-1; size: .; D: .
CDR3: CATRGTGVLEAFF; DNA: TGTGCCACACGGGGGACAGGGGTTCTGGAAGCTTTCTTT; J: TRBJ1-1; V: TRBV19; size: once; D: TRBD1
CDR3: CASSAQVLSGNTIYF; DNA: TGTGCCAGCAGCGCCCAGGTCCTCTCTGGAAACACCATATATTTT; J: TRBJ1-3; V: TRBV9; size: .; D: .
CDR3: CASRIAGGSTDTQYF; DNA: TGTGCCAGTAGAATAGCGGGGGGGTCCACAGATACGCAGTATTTT; J: TRBJ2-3; V: TRBV19; size: .; D: TRBD2
CDR3: CASSPWGGSYEQYF; DNA: TGTGCCAGCAGTCCCTGGGGGGGGAGCTACGAGCAGTACTTC; J: TRBJ2-7; V: TRBV6-2/TRBV6-3; size: .; D: TRBD2
CDR3: CASRREAGELFF; DNA: TGTGCCAGCAGACGTGAGGCCGGGGAGCTGTTTTTT; J: TRBJ2-2; V: TRBV7-3; size: .; D: .
CDR3: CAGTVGDSYEQYF; DNA: TGTGCCGGGACGGTCGGGGACTCCTACGAGCAGTACTTC; J: TRBJ2-7; V: TRBV2; size: many; D: .
CDR3: CASSPGLQETQYF; DNA: TGTGCCAGCTCCCCCGGCCTCCAAGAGACCCAGTACTTC; J: TRBJ2-5; V: TRBV18; size: .; D: .
CDR3: CASSAGLAGIRSDTQYF; DNA: TGTGCCAGCTCGGCCGGACTAGCGGGGATCAGGTCAGATACGCAGTATTTT; J: TRBJ2-3; V: TRBV18; size: .; D: TRBD2
CDR3: CASSYRTDTQYF; DNA: TGTGCCAGCAGCTACAGGACAGATACGCAGTATTTT; J: TRBJ2-3; V: TRBV21-1; size: .; D: .
CDR3: CAGARAWGSTGELFF; DNA: TGTGCCGGGGCCAGGGCATGGGGTTCCACCGGGGAGCTGTTTTTT; J: TRBJ2-2; V: TRBV28; size: .; D: .
CDR3: CASSFEPGQGFSGANVLTF; DNA: TGTGCCAGCAGCTTTGAGCCGGGACAGGGCTTCTCTGGGGCCAACGTCCTGACTTTC; J: TRBJ2-6; V: TRBV7-3; size: .; D: TRBD1
CDR3: CASSLYGFQETQYF; DNA: TGTGCCAGCAGCTTATATGGCTTCCAAGAGACCCAGTACTTC; J: TRBJ2-5; V: TRBV7-2; size: .; D: .
CDR3: CASSKDPEQATNEKLFF; DNA: TGTGCCAGCAGCAAAGATCCCGAACAGGCAACTAATGAAAAACTGTTTTTT; J: TRBJ1-4; V: TRBV21-1; size: .; D: .
CDR3: CASSLTTMNTEAFF; DNA: TGTGCCAGCAGCTTAACAACCATGAACACTGAAGCTTTCTTT; J: TRBJ1-1; V: TRBV7-9; size: .; D: .
CDR3: CASSVQQNYGYTF; DNA: TGTGCCAGCAGTGTCCAACAGAACTATGGCTACACCTTC; J: TRBJ1-2; V: TRBV2; size: .; D: .
CDR3: CASSPGADSRYGNTIYF; DNA: TGTGCCAGCAGCCCCGGGGCAGATTCTCGCTATGGAAACACCATATATTTT; J: TRBJ1-3; V: TRBV7-9; size: .; D: .
CDR3: CAISDPSSLAGITDTQYF; DNA: TGTGCCATCAGTGACCCGTCCTCCCTAGCGGGAATCACAGATACGCAGTATTTT; J: TRBJ2-3; V: TRBV10-3; size: few; D: TRBD2
CDR3: CASSLRDGTYEQYF; DNA: TGTGCCAGTAGCCTCCGGGACGGTACCTACGAGCAGTACTTC; J: TRBJ2-7; V: TRBV19; size: .; D: .
CDR3: CASSLQGGGSTDTQYF; DNA: TGCGCCAGCAGCCTACAGGGTGGTGGGTCCACAGATACGCAGTATTTT; J: TRBJ2-3; V: TRBV5-1; size: .; D: .
CDR3: CASSSRGVVVGRQGYGYTF; DNA: TGTGCCAGCAGTTCCAGGGGGGTTGTGGTGGGCCGACAGGGCTATGGCTACACCTTC; J: TRBJ1-2; V: TRBV27; size: .; D: TRBD1
CDR3: CASSLSAGGRETQYF; DNA: TGTGCCAGCAGCTTATCAGCGGGGGGAAGGGAGACCCAGTACTTC; J: TRBJ2-5; V: TRBV5-6; size: .; D: TRBD2
CDR3: CASSPSNSDTQYF; DNA: TGCGCCAGCAGCCCTAGTAACTCAGATACGCAGTATTTT; J: TRBJ2-3; V: TRBV4-1; size: .; D: .
CDR3: CASSPNGGGTEAFF; DNA: TGTGCCAGCAGCCCAAATGGAGGTGGCACTGAAGCTTTCTTT; J: TRBJ1-1; V: TRBV7-3; size: .; D: .
CDR3: CASGRDLDGLFF; DNA: TGTGCCAGCGGAAGGGACTTGGATGGACTGTTTTTT; J: TRBJ1-4; V: TRBV12-3/TRBV12-4; size: .; D: .
CDR3: CSVGRDRGSEQYF; DNA: TGCAGCGTTGGAAGGGACAGGGGTTCCGAGCAGTACTTC; J: TRBJ2-7; V: TRBV29-1; size: .; D: TRBD1
CDR3: CASSRGTGGNSPLHF; DNA: TGTGCCAGCAGTCGAGGGACAGGGGGTAATTCACCCCTCCACTTT; J: TRBJ1-6; V: TRBV6-6; size: once; D: TRBD1
CDR3: CASIFGAGGPDTQYF; DNA: TGTGCCAGCATTTTTGGAGCGGGAGGGCCAGATACGCAGTATTTT; J: TRBJ2-3; V: TRBV2; size: .; D: TRBD2